This T cell receptor (beta chain) was captured by sequencing in a study of CD8 T cells in ankylosing spondylitis. This clonotype was picked up a small number of times. The antigen is undetermined. Study-level results: Ankylosing spondylitis blood appeared to be characterized by a TCR beta motif of 8 or 9 highly homologous variants.

Using quantitative 5'-RACE with molecular barcodes, the authors made TCR beta libraries. Each CDR3 protein is one row after TCRdb ran MiXCR on the 5' RACE reads. The table shows 750,000 to 850,000 distinct CDR3 sequences, with approximately 12% occurring only once. The V gene end was trimmed by 4 bases and the J gene end by 3 bases; junction bases not matched to a gene: 9. The CDR3 extends over 16 amino acids. Germline loops: CDR1 SGHDN, CDR2 FVKESK. The receptor was derived from a male donor with ankylosing spondylitis. V usage is TRBV14 and J usage is TRBJ2-1; TRBD2 matches at 7 bases. Source material: blood, either unsorted or a sorted T cell fraction (not recorded which). The CDR3 DNA reads TGTGCCAGCAGCCCTCTGGCAGCGGGAAGCTACAATGAGCAGTTCTTC. As protein: CASSPLAAGSYNEQFF.